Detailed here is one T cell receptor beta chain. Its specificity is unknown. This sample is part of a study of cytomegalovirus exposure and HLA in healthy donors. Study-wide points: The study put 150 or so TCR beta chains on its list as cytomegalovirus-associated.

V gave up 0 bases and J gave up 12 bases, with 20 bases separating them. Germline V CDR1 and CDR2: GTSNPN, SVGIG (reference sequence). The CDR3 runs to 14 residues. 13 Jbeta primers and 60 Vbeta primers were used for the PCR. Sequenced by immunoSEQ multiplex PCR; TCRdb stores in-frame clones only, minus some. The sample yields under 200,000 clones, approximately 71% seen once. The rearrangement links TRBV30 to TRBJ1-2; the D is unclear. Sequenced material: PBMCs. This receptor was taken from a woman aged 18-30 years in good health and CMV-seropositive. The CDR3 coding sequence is TGTGCCTGGAGTGTACAGAGGGCAGCAGACGGCCACACCTTC. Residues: CAWSVQRAADGHTF.